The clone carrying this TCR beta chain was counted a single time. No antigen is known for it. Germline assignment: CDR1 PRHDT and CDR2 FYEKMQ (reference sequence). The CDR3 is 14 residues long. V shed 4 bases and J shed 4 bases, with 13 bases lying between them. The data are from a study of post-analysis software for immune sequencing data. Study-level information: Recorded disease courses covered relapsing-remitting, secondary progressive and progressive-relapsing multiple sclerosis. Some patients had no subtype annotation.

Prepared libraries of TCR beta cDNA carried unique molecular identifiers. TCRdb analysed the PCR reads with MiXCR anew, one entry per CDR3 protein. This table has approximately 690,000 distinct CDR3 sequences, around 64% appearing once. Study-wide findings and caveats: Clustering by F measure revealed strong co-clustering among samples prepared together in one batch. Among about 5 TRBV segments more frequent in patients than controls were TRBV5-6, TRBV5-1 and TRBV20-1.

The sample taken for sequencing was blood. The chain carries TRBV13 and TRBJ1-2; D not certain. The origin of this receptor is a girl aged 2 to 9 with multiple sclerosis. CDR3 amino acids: CASSSRTQTYGYTF. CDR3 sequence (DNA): TGTGCCAGCAGCTCTAGGACCCAAACCTATGGCTACACCTTC.